A single sample gave rise to the 30 T cell receptor beta chains below, sequenced in a study of blood T cell repertoires in COVID-19. Assay used: immunoSEQ multiplex PCR; TCRdb lists only in-frame clones, some missing. The profile shows over 200,000 clones, approximately 90% of them singletons. Sample: peripheral blood. The receptors stem from a woman in her thirties or forties with acute or convalescent COVID-19.

The chain is built from TRBV3-1 (or the pseudogene TRBV3-2) and TRBJ1-4, with 8 bases fitting TRBD1. The germline gives CDR1 LGHDT, CDR2 YNNKEL (reference sequence). Trimming at V came to 5 bases and at J to 4 bases, leaving 6 bases not matched to a gene. The CDR3 is 15 amino acids. CDR3 amino acids: CASSTQGAGNEKLFF. CDR3 coding DNA: TGTGCCAGCAGCACCCAGGGGGCGGGTAATGAAAAACTGTTTTTT.

This chain joins TRBV5-1 and TRBJ2-5; 11 bases match TRBD2. Germline V CDR1 and CDR2: SGHRS, YFSETQ. The CDR3 runs to 16 residues. V dropped 5 bases and J dropped 5; count of bases not matched to a gene: 11. The CDR3 region has the DNA TGCGCCAGCAGTTCCTCCGGGACTAGCGGTGGGGAGACCCAGTACTTC. Amino acid sequence: CASSSSGTSGGETQYF.

The chain combines TRBV4-2 with TRBJ2-5, with a possible D match to TRBD1 (7 bases). Germline V lookup: CDR1 LGHNA, CDR2 YNFKEQ. The V gene lost 1 base and the J gene lost 4 bases, with 10 bases spanning the gap. The CDR3 has 14 amino acids. CDR3 nucleotide sequence: TGTGCCAGCAGCCAAGGGCAGGGGGGAGAGACCCAGTACTTC. The encoded protein is CASSQGQGGETQYF.

The genes are TRBV6-5 and TRBJ2-2, with 7 bases that match TRBD1. The V gene's germline CDR1 is MNHEY and CDR2 SVGAGI. With V trimmed by 0 bases and J by 6 bases, 7 bases remained unmatched. This CDR3 contains 16 residues. The CDR3 DNA reads TGTGCCAGCAGTTACTCCCAGACAGGGTTCGCCGGGGAGCTGTTTTTT. Translating gives CASSYSQTGFAGELFF.

The chain combines TRBV9 with TRBJ1-4; 9 positions match TRBD1. V gave up 0 bases and J gave up 8 bases; unmatched junction bases: 5. The CDR3 is 15 amino acids. In germline, CDR1 is SGDLS, CDR2 YYNGEE. The CDR3 DNA is TGTGCCAGCAGCGTAGGGGGACAGGGACACGAAAAACTGTTTTTT. Residues: CASSVGGQGHEKLFF.

This clone was detected only once. CDR3 nucleotide sequence: TGTGCCAGCAAGGAGGACAGGAACACTGAAGCTTTCTTT. The encoded protein is CASKEDRNTEAFF. The rearrangement uses TRBV2 and TRBJ1-1, with a possible D match to TRBD1 (6 bases). This CDR3 region has 13 residues. Trimming pared 7 bases from V and 1 base from J, leaving 10 bases between. Per the germline V gene, CDR1 is SNHLY and CDR2 is FYNNEI.

The V call is TRBV25-1, the J call TRBJ1-5, with D possibly TRBD1 on 5 matching bases. Trimming left V 3 bases short and J 6 bases short, with 15 bases between. Germline-derived CDR1 and CDR2 are MGHDK and SYGVNS. CDR3 size: 15 residues. The CDR3 region is CASSETGVSGQPQHF. The CDR3 nucleotides read TGTGCCAGCAGTGAGACGGGGGTAAGCGGTCAGCCCCAGCATTTT.

This chain connects TRBV6-5 to TRBJ1-2; 9 bases match TRBD1. CDR1 is MNHEY and CDR2 is SVGAGI in the germline V gene. The CDR3 spans 15 residues. The J segment lost 8 bases and the V segment lost 5 bases, leaving 12 bases of the junction unmatched. The CDR3 DNA follows: TGTGCCAGCAGTCCACTGTTACAGGGGGCGCGGGGCTACACCTTC. Protein: CASSPLLQGARGYTF.

This clone appeared a single time. The chain couples TRBV13 to TRBJ2-5; 10 bases agree with TRBD2. V was clipped by 3 bases and J by 4 bases; unmatched bases: 11. Germline CDR1 and CDR2: PRHDT and FYEKMQ (reference sequence). The CDR3 is 17 amino acids. The CDR3, as DNA: TGTGCCAGCAGCTTGGAAGGGGCTAGCGGGGGATCAGAGACCCAGTACTTC. Protein: CASSLEGASGGSETQYF.

The V gene is TRBV6-1, the J gene TRBJ2-7; 10 nucleotides align to TRBD1. After removal of 3 bases from V and 3 bases from J, the junction contained 2 bases not matched to a gene. Germline CDR1 MNHNS, CDR2 SASEGT. The CDR3 consists of 14 residues. The CDR3 region has the DNA TGTGCCAGCAGTGATTGGGACAGGGGCTACGAGCAGTACGTC. As protein: CASSDWDRGYEQYV.

The chain is built from TRBV5-1 and TRBJ1-2; 8 nucleotides align to TRBD1. V gave up 3 bases and J gave up 6 bases; unmatched junction bases: 10. The length of the CDR3 is 15 residues. Germline assignment: CDR1 SGHRS and CDR2 YFSETQ. The CDR3 DNA is TGCGCCAGCAGCTGGCGTCTACAGGGGGAGGATGGCTACACCTTC. Translated: CASSWRLQGEDGYTF.

This clone was seen a single time. The chain links TRBV7-3 to TRBJ2-5, with D possibly being TRBD2 (7 bases). Germline V gene sequence: CDR1 SGHTA, CDR2 FQGTGA. V lost 1 base and J lost 2, with 17 bases in between. The CDR3 spans 17 residues. CDR3 protein: CASSLIGGGLPQETQYF. CDR3 nucleotides: TGTGCCAGCAGCTTAATAGGCGGGGGCCTCCCTCAAGAGACCCAGTACTTC.

The gene calls are TRBV10-3 and TRBJ1-1; 7 nucleotides agree with TRBD1. The germline CDR1 and CDR2 sequences are ENHRY and SYGVKD. V shed 10 bases, J shed 4 bases, and the junction held 9 bases outside the gene matches. The CDR3 is 13 amino acids. The CDR3 loop reads CATLTGVGTEAFF. The CDR3 nucleotides read TGTGCCACCCTTACAGGGGTGGGCACTGAAGCTTTCTTT.

The rearrangement links TRBV13 to TRBJ1-6, with 7 positions matching TRBD1. This CDR3 is built from 15 residues. The junction had 4 bases not matched to a gene; V was cut back by 5 bases and J by 3 bases. Germline loops: CDR1 PRHDT, CDR2 FYEKMQ (reference sequence). The DNA for the CDR3 is TGTGCCAGCAGCGAGGGACAGAACTATAATTCACCCCTCCACTTT. It codes for CASSEGQNYNSPLHF.

The chain uses TRBV18 and TRBJ1-2; unclear D gene. The germline V gene encodes CDR1 KGHSH and CDR2 LQKENI. The CDR3 consists of 12 residues. Trimming shortened V by 9 bases and J by 7 bases, and 15 bases separated the two germline ends. This CDR3 reads CASRDLTGGYTF. The CDR3, as DNA: TGTGCCAGTCGGGATTTAACGGGTGGCTACACCTTC. The variable domain in full, completed from reference TRBV18 and TRBJ1-2, reads NAGVMQNPRHLVRRRGQEARLRCSPMKGHSHVYWYRQLPEEGLKFMVYLQKENIIDESGMPKERFSAEFPKEGPSILRIQQVVRGDSAAYFCASRDLTGGYTFGSGTRLTVV.

The CDR3 loop reads CASSSLGGQGVEAFF. The CDR3 region has the DNA TGTGCCAGCAGCTCTCTGGGGGGACAGGGAGTAGAAGCTTTCTTT. The J gene is TRBJ1-1, the V gene TRBV3-1 (or the pseudogene TRBV3-2); 9 bases agree with TRBD1. V lost 5 bases, J lost 8 bases, and 12 bases stayed unmatched. Germline V CDR1 and CDR2: LGHDT, YNNKEL (reference sequence). This CDR3 contains 15 residues.

The chain recombines TRBV10-3 with TRBJ1-3; 7 nucleotides align to TRBD1. Germline V gene lookup returns CDR1 ENHRY and CDR2 SYGVKD. CDR3 length equals 14 residues. The trim removed 8 bases at V and 2 bases at J, leaving 6 bases unmatched. DNA of the CDR3: TGTGCCATCTTCCGAGGGGGCACTGGAAACACCATATATTTT. It translates to CAIFRGGTGNTIYF.

The CDR3 loop reads CASSPQATIMGGTIYF. The DNA for the CDR3 is TGTGCCAGCAGCCCTCAAGCCACTATTATGGGGGGCACCATATATTTT. This chain uses TRBV7-9 with TRBJ1-3; tentative D call: TRBD1 (5 bases). From germline, CDR1 is SEHNR and CDR2 FQNEAQ (reference sequence). The CDR3 is 16 amino acids. V gave up 5 bases and J gave up 9 bases, with 23 bases separating them.

The chain uses TRBV5-1 and TRBJ1-6; a weak D match, TRBD1 (6 bases). Trimming removed 1 base from V and 9 bases from J, with 17 bases in between. In germline, CDR1 is SGHRS, CDR2 YFSETQ. The CDR3 has 16 amino acids. The DNA of the CDR3 is TGCGCCAGCAGCTTGAAGGGACATCAGGAAGGTTCACCCCTCCACTTT. This encodes CASSLKGHQEGSPLHF.

The genes are TRBV18 and TRBJ2-3; 13 bases fit TRBD2. V lost 1 base, J lost 1 base, and 5 bases stayed unmatched. Per germline, CDR1 KGHSH and CDR2 LQKENI. The length of the CDR3 is 18 residues. The CDR3 DNA is TGTGCCAGCTCACCACTGGGGACTAGCGGGGCCCGCACAGATACGCAGTATTTT. Protein: CASSPLGTSGARTDTQYF.

The chain links TRBV7-8 to TRBJ1-4; a possible D gene is TRBD1 (5 bases). Germline lookup yields CDR1 SGHVS and CDR2 FQNEAQ. There are 15 residues in the CDR3. The germline V and J ends were trimmed by 6 bases and 4 bases, with 15 bases remaining between them. CDR3 residues: CASRPLGGGNEKLFF. The DNA of the CDR3 is TGTGCCAGCAGGCCCCTTGGGGGGGGTAATGAAAAACTGTTTTTT.

The chain is built from TRBV27 and TRBJ2-1; D uncertain. CDR3 length equals 15 residues. The germline gives CDR1 MNHEY, CDR2 SMNVEV (reference sequence). Trimming took 2 bases from V and 0 from J, leaving 8 bases between them. The CDR3 DNA follows: TGTGCCAGCAGTTTAACGGCTAGCTCCTACAATGAGCAGTTCTTC. This translates into CASSLTASSYNEQFF.

The chain has TRBV29-1 and TRBJ1-3; 7 bases map to TRBD1. The CDR3 totals 14 residues. V gave up 5 bases and J gave up 0 bases; unmatched junction bases: 4. CDR1 SQVTM and CDR2 ANQGSEA come from the germline V gene. CDR3 coding DNA: TGCAGCGTTCGACAGGGTAGCTCTGGAAACACCATATATTTT. This gives the protein CSVRQGSSGNTIYF.

This clone was observed a single time. V gene TRBV12-3 or TRBV12-4 combines with J gene TRBJ2-5, with 12 positions matching TRBD2. V was pared by 8 bases and J by 4 bases, with 2 bases of the junction left unmatched. The CDR3 has 13 residues. For the CDR3, the DNA is TGTGCCAGCCGACTAGCGGGAGTAGAGACCCAGTACTTC. Translation: CASRLAGVETQYF.

The chain has TRBV2 and TRBJ2-7; TRBD2 agrees at 7 bases. Germline CDR1 is SNHLY and CDR2 is FYNNEI. The CDR3 loop spans 16 amino acids. J gave up 3 bases and V 5 bases, and 13 bases lay outside the gene matches. CDR3 DNA: TGTGCCAGCAGTTTCTCATCCGTCCGGGGGGACTACGAGCAGTACGTC. The encoded protein is CASSFSSVRGDYEQYV.

This clone was detected only once. The chain has TRBV3-1 (or the pseudogene TRBV3-2) and TRBJ1-2, with 7 bases that match TRBD1. The trim removed 0 bases at V and 10 bases at J, leaving 11 bases unmatched. Germline lookup yields CDR1 LGHDT and CDR2 YNNKEL (reference sequence). The CDR3 is 15 amino acids. CDR3 in amino acids: CASSQDPYTGDAYTF. CDR3 nucleotides: TGTGCCAGCAGCCAAGATCCTTATACAGGGGATGCCTACACCTTC.

The rearrangement links TRBV7-2 to TRBJ1-2, with TRBD1 matching over 7 bases. V lost 3 bases to trimming and J lost 4 bases; unmatched junction nucleotides: 5. The CDR3 totals 14 residues. Germline CDR1 reads SGHTA; CDR2 reads FQGNSA. The CDR3 here is CASSFPTGTYGYTF. The DNA for the CDR3 is TGTGCCAGCAGCTTTCCGACAGGGACCTATGGCTACACCTTC. The full variable domain, its missing parts supplied by reference TRBV7-2 and TRBJ1-2, is GAGVSQSPSNKVTEKGKDVELRCDPISGHTALYWYRQSLGQGLEFLIYFQGNSAPDKSGLPSDRFSAERTGGSVSTLTIQRTQQEDSAVYLCASSFPTGTYGYTFGSGTRLTVV.

The rearrangement joins TRBV7-3 to TRBJ2-3, with D possibly TRBD2 on 7 matching bases. Germline V gene data show CDR1 as SGHTA and CDR2 as FQGTGA. CDR3 length: 17 residues. Trimming removed 1 base from V and 2 bases from J, with 16 bases in between. The CDR3 nucleotides read TGTGCCAGCAGCTTAAGGGCGGGGGACAACCCCACAGATACGCAGTATTTT. It codes for CASSLRAGDNPTDTQYF.

This sequence joins TRBV19 and TRBJ1-3, with a tentative D call TRBD1 (6 bases). Between the trimmed V and J ends, which lost 9 bases and 0 bases, there was a span of 15 bases. CDR3 size: 15 residues. The V gene's germline CDR1 is LNHDA and CDR2 SQIVND (reference sequence). The CDR3 DNA reads as TGTGCCAGCATCGGACAGCTCCTCTCTGGAAACACCATATATTTT. This gives the protein CASIGQLLSGNTIYF.

The chain recombines TRBV9 with TRBJ2-1, with 7 positions matching TRBD2. This CDR3 is 15 amino acids long. The V gene end was trimmed by 2 bases and the J gene end by 2 bases; junction bases not matched to a gene: 4. From germline, CDR1 is SGDLS and CDR2 YYNGEE. CDR3 DNA sequence: TGTGCCAGCAGCGTTGGGACTATAACCTACAATGAGCAGTTCTTC. Encoded protein: CASSVGTITYNEQFF. The full variable domain, its missing parts supplied by reference TRBV9 and TRBJ2-1, is DSGVTQTPKHLITATGQRVTLRCSPRSGDLSVYWYQQSLDQGLQFLIQYYNGEERAKGNILERFSAQQFPDLHSELNLSSLELGDSALYFCASSVGTITYNEQFFGPGTRLTVL.